The 4 T cell receptor beta chains below were found in one sample sequenced in a study of technical replicates of blood from a few donors (TCRdb year 2017). The method was the immunoSEQ multiplex PCR assay. Entries here come from immuneACCESS through TCRdb and include only in-frame sequences with V and J called. Some clones fail to appear in such tables; in the studies checked, an unresolved V gene covers under half of the shortfall, and the cause of the remainder is unknown. This sample comprises tens of thousands of clones, approximately 95% of them detected only once. 0.25% to 0.3% of the sample comes from the top ten. Sequenced input: T cells isolated from PBMCs. These receptors were obtained from a human donor in good health.

The chain has TRBV28 and TRBJ2-5, with 7 nucleotides matching TRBD2. The CDR3 has 13 amino acids. Trimming at V came to 4 bases and at J to 2 bases, leaving 1 base not matched to a gene. Germline V lookup: CDR1 MDHEN, CDR2 SYDVKM. The CDR3 region has the DNA TGTGCCAGCAGTTGGGGGGGGCAAGAGACCCAGTACTTC. Amino acids: CASSWGGQETQYF.

The rearrangement links TRBV27 to TRBJ2-7; D perhaps matches TRBD1 (5 bases). The CDR3 has 15 residues. Per germline, CDR1 MNHEY and CDR2 SMNVEV (reference sequence). V lost 0 bases and J lost 6, with 15 bases in between. CDR3 amino acids: CASSLSVGRAGEQYF. DNA for the CDR3: TGTGCCAGCAGTTTATCGGTCGGCAGGGCCGGCGAGCAGTACTTC.

The CDR3 DNA sequence: TGTGCCAGCAGCCTAAGCGGGGGGTCGTACAATGAGCAGTTCTTC. Its protein is CASSLSGGSYNEQFF. The genes are TRBV4-2 and TRBJ2-1; 9 bases line up with TRBD2. There are 15 residues in the CDR3. V shed 4 bases, J shed 4 bases, and the junction held 5 bases outside the gene matches. Germline V gene data show CDR1 as LGHNA and CDR2 as YNFKEQ.

V is TRBV2 and J is TRBJ2-7; the D is unclear. This CDR3 has 10 residues. The V end lost 8 bases, the J end lost 5 bases, and 7 bases lay between the germline ends. CDR1 is SNHLY and CDR2 is FYNNEI in the germline V gene. The CDR3 DNA reads as TGTGCCAGCGTCTCGGACGAGCAGTACTTC. Amino acids: CASVSDEQYF.